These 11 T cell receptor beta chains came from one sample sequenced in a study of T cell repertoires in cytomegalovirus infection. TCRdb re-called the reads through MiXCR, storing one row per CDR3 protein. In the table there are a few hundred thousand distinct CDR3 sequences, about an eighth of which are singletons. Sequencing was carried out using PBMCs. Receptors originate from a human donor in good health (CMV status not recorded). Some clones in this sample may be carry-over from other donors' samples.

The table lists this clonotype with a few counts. CDR3 nucleotide sequence: TGTGCCAGCAGTTACTCGATGCTAGCGGGGGGGGGCAATGAGCAGTTCTTC. Its protein is CASSYSMLAGGGNEQFF. The chain links TRBV6-2 or TRBV6-3 to TRBJ2-1, with TRBD2 identical over 12 bases. The germline CDR1 and CDR2 sequences are MNHEY and SVGEGT. J gave up 6 bases and V 0 bases, and 6 bases lay outside the gene matches. This CDR3 spans 17 amino acids.

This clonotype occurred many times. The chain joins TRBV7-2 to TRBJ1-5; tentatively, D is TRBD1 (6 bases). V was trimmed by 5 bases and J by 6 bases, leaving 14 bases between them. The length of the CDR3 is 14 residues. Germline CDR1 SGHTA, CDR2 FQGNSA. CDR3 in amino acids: CASSPNTGSQPQHF. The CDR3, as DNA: TGTGCCAGCAGCCCGAATACAGGGTCTCAGCCCCAGCATTTT.

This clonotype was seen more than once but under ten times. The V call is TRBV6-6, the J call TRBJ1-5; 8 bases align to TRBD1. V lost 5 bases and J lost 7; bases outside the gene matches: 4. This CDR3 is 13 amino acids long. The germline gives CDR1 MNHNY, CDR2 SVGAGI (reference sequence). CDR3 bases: TGTGCCAGCAGTAACACAGGGGGGCAGCCCCAGCATTTT. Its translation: CASSNTGGQPQHF.

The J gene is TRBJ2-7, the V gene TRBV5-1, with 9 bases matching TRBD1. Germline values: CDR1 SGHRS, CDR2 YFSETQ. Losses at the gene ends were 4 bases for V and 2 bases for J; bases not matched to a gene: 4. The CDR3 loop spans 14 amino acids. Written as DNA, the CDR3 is TGCGCCAGCAGCCCAGGACAGGGGCCCTACGAGCAGTACTTC. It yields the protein CASSPGQGPYEQYF.

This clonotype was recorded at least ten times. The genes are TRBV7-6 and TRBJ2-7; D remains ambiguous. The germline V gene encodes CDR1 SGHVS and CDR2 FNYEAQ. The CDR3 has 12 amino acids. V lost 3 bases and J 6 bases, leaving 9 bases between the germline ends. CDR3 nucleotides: TGTGCCAGCAGCTTGAACCGGGCCGAGCAGTACTTC. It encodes CASSLNRAEQYF.

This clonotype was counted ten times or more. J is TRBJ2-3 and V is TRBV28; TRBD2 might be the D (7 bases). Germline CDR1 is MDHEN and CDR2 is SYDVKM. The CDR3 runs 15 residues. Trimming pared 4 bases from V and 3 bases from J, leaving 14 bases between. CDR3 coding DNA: TGTGCCAGCAGTTGGGGGGGGCGCATGACAGATACGCAGTATTTT. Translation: CASSWGGRMTDTQYF.

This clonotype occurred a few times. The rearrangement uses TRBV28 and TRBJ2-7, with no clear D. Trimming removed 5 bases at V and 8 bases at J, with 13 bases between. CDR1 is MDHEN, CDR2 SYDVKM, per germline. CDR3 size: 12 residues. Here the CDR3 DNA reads TGTGCCAGCAGTCTGGGCCAATGGCAGCAGTACTTC. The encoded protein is CASSLGQWQQYF. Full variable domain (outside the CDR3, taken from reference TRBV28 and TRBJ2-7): DVKVTQSSRYLVKRTGEKVFLECVQDMDHENMFWYRQDPGLGLRLIYFSYDVKMKEKGDIPEGYSVSREKKERFSLILESASTNQTSMYLCASSLGQWQQYFGPGTRLTVT.

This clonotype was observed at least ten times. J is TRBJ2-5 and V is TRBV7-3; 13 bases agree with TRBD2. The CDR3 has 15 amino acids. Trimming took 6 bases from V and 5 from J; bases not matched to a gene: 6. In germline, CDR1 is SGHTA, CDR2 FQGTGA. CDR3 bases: TGTGCCAGCAGTATACTAGCGGGAGGGCGTGAGACCCAGTACTTC. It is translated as CASSILAGGRETQYF.

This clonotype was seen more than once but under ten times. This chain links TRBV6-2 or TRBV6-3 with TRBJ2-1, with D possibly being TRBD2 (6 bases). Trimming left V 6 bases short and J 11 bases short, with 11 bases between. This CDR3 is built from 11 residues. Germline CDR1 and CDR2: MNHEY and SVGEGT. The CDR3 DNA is TGTGCCAGCAGCAAGCGGGTCCAGCAGTTCTTC. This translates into CASSKRVQQFF.

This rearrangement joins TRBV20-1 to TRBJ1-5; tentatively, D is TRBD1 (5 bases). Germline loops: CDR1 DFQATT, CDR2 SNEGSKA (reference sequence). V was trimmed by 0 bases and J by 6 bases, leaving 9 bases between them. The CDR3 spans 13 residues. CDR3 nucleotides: TGCAGTGCTAGAGACAGGGAAAGTCAGCCCCAGCATTTT. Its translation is CSARDRESQPQHF.

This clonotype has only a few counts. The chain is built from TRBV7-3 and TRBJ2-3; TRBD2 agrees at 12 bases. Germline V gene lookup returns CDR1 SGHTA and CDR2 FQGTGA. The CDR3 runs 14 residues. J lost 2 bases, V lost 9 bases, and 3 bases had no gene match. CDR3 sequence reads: CASRLAGDTDTQYF. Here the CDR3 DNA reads TGTGCCAGTCGACTAGCGGGAGACACAGATACGCAGTATTTT.